The 5 T cell receptor beta chains in this list originate from one sample, sequenced in a study of Graves' ophthalmopathy and Graves' hyperthyroidism. As the template, RNA transcripts were used to amplify TCR beta CDR3 regions. HTBI primers were used in a first-round RT-PCR, which preceded a second-round multiplex PCR. One entry per CDR3 protein results from TCRdb running MiXCR on the multiplex PCR reads. The data show about 420,000 distinct CDR3 sequences, 20% to 25% seen once. What was sequenced was peripheral blood. These receptors were collected from a young woman with stable Graves' hyperthyroidism.

This clonotype was detected ten times or more. The CDR3 nucleotides are TGTGCCAGCAGCTTAGGAAGGACTAGCGGGAGGCGCGAGCAGTACTTC. It yields the protein CASSLGRTSGRREQYF. The chain carries TRBV7-8 and TRBJ2-7; TRBD2 matches 14 bases. V was pared by 1 base and J by 6 bases, with 5 bases of the junction left unmatched. CDR1 is SGHVS and CDR2 is FQNEAQ in the germline V gene. The CDR3 totals 16 residues. Using reference TRBV7-8 and TRBJ2-7 for the parts outside the CDR3, the full variable domain is GAGVSQSPRYKVAKRGQDVALRCDPISGHVSLFWYQQALGQGPEFLTYFQNEAQLDKSGLPSDRFFAERPEGSVSTLKIQRTQQEDSAVYLCASSLGRTSGRREQYFGPGTRLTVT.

This clonotype was detected ten times or more. The rearrangement joins TRBV12-3 or TRBV12-4 to TRBJ2-3; D is unresolved. The length of the CDR3 is 12 residues. Trimming shortened V by 3 bases and J by 5 bases, and 6 bases separated the two germline ends. For the CDR3, the DNA is TGTGCCAGCAGTTTCTTGCGAGATACGCAGTATTTT. This translates into CASSFLRDTQYF.

V usage is TRBV6-1 and J usage is TRBJ2-2; D call uncertain. Trimming cost V 7 bases and J 7 bases, with 10 bases left between them. The CDR3 is 12 residues long. Germline CDR1 is MNHNS and CDR2 is SASEGT. The CDR3 coding sequence is TGTGCCAGCAACTTCGTTAGCGGGGAGCTGTTTTTT. Protein sequence: CASNFVSGELFF.

This clonotype showed up many times. J is TRBJ2-7 and V is TRBV28, with D uncertain. CDR1 and CDR2 (germline): MDHEN, SYDVKM. The CDR3 has 15 amino acids. Deletions cut 6 bases from V and 1 base from J, with 16 bases between. CDR3 loop: CASSLIVRGSYEQYF. The DNA for the CDR3 is TGTGCCAGCAGCCTCATAGTCAGAGGTTCCTACGAGCAGTACTTC.

A remark on this clonotype: This may arise from a read error, as a much more abundant clone is one base away. The chain's CDR3 is CAISEQHQDTQYF. The CDR3 region has the DNA TGTGCCATCAGTGAGCAGCACCAAGATACCCAGTACTTC. The chain uses TRBV10-3 and TRBJ2-5, with no clear D. The germline CDR1 and CDR2 sequences are ENHRY and SYGVKD. This CDR3 spans 13 amino acids.